The entry that follows covers one TCR beta chain sequence. Its antigen remains undetermined. The data were produced on an Illumina HiSeq 2000. TCR beta cDNA libraries were made by 5'RACE template switching that added a universal primer site and unique molecular identifiers. cDNA synthesis was primed from the TCR beta constant segment, followed by two successive PCR amplification steps. From the authors' description of their analysis: MIGEC handled demultiplexing of the reads and grouping by UMI, while MiTCR was used to assemble and quantify clonotypes. To exclude erroneous sequences, only TCR cDNA sequences supported by at least two reads were retained. The tcR package was used for downstream repertoire analysis, with clonotypes matched between fractions based on CDR3 nucleotide sequence plus V segment. VDJmatch was used to annotate antigen specificity against VDJdb, with one amino acid substitution in CDR3 permitted. TCRdb reprocessed the reads; each CDR3 protein sequence makes one entry, and DNA is unavailable. In this record, the V and J calls reflect TCRdb's handling and not the investigators' own analysis. The sample table records 350,000 to 500,000 distinct CDR3 sequences. The ten largest make up about 7.1% of the sample.

The CDR3 contains 13 residues, cysteine and phenylalanine counted. No coding sequence is recorded. The germline V gene sets CDR1 to SNHLY and CDR2 to FYNNEI. A commercial ELISA kit detecting HCMV-specific IgG in serum was used to determine HCMV serostatus. Peripheral blood mononuclear cells were isolated from blood by Ficoll density gradient centrifugation. This specimen belongs to a study of T cells expressing NK-cell markers (dated by TCRdb to 2018 to 2021). With respect to the entire study: Under ten donors provided sorted CD3+CD56+NKG2C+, CD3+CD56+NKG2C- and CD3+CD56-NKG2C+ T-cell subsets, whose TCR beta-chain repertoires were profiled. Among the eight sequenced donors, only one was HCMV-seronegative, while the other seven were HCMV-seropositive. All eight donors whose samples were sequenced were randomly selected healthy volunteers, three of them men and five women. Sequencing of the libraries produced 2 x 150 bp reads on Illumina HiSeq 2000/2500, MiSeq or NextSeq.

Paper-wide results and their limitations: It remained unclear whether the expanded NKG2C-expressing T cell clones were specific for HCMV antigens. Those dominant clonotypes were again the most abundant among CD3+CD56-NKG2C+ cells in a few donors, at roughly 25-65%. For six donors, the dominant CD3+CD56+NKG2C+ clonotypes were among the top 10 CD8+ clonotypes and accounted for 1.0-7.0% of CD8+ T cells.

Rearrangement joined TRBV2 to TRBJ2-2. Sequencing was done on a sample of blood T cells: a sorted CD56 or NKG2C T cell subset, CD4+ or CD8+ T cells, or bulk PBMC T cells (not recorded which). The TCR was taken from a woman between 18 and 70 years old in good health. For the CDR3, the sequence is CASKPRDTGELFF.